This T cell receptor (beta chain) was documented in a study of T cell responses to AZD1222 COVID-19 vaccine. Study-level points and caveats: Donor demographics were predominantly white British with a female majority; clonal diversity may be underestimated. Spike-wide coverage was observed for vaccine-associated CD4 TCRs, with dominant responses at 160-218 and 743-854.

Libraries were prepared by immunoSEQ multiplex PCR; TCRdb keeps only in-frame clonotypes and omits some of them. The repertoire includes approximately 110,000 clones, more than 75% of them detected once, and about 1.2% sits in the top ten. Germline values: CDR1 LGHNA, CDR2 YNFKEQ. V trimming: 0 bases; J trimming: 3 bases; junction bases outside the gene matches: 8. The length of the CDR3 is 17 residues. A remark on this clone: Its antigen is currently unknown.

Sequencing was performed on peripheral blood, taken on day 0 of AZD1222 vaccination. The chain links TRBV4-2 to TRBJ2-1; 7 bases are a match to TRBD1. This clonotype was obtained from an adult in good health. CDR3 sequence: CASSQEDDRVVYNEQFF. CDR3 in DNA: TGTGCCAGCAGCCAAGAAGACGACAGGGTGGTCTACAATGAGCAGTTCTTC.